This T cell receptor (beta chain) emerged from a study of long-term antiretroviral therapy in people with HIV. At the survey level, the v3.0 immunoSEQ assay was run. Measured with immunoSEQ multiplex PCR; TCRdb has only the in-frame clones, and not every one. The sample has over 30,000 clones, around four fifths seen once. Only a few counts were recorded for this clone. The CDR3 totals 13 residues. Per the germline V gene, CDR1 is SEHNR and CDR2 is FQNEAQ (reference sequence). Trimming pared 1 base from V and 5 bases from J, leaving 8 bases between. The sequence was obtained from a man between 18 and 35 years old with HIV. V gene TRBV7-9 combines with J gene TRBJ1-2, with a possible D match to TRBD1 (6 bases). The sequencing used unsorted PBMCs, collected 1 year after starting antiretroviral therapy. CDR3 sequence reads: CASSLGGAYGYTF. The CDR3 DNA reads TGTGCCAGCAGCTTAGGGGGGGCTTATGGCTACACCTTC.